The subject of this entry is one T cell receptor beta chain. This clonotype was seen ten or more times. There is no known antigen for this receptor. Base quality data are lacking; no much larger clone is found one base away. The entry originates in a study of T cell repertoires in cytomegalovirus infection (dated 2019 in TCRdb). Study-level background: Donor HLA type was relevant to the analysis, as public TCR beta signatures indicated carriage of CMV infection together with the matching HLA type. Study-wide findings and limitations: The ex vivo response was dominated by HLA-C-restricted CMV-specific TCR beta clonotypes, which also provided the single most frequent clonotype in two of eight donors. Carriers of CMV infection plus the relevant HLA type were discriminated by the cumulative frequency of public TCR beta family members in the study cohort and in an independent approximately 360-donor cohort.

V trim: 3 bases; J trim: 5 bases; unmatched bases: 2. CDR1 is given as SGHNT and CDR2 as YENEEA, both from the germline V gene. Including cysteine and phenylalanine, the CDR3 has 15 amino acids. This entry keeps only the CDR3 DNA: 45 bases, framed from base 1. This sample was sequenced with an Illumina HiSeq 1500. The public reads were reprocessed in TCRdb via fastp at Q25 and MiXCR, keeping in-frame beta chains. One record per CDR3 amino acid sequence lists the most common genes and DNA. Counted in this sample were approximately 180,000 distinct CDR3 sequences; roughly 9.8% of them appeared once. The biggest ten clones account for around 4.4% of the sample.

Recombination linked TRBV11-3 to TRBJ1-4; 11 bases in the middle match TRBD1. This receptor was identified in a human donor in good health (CMV status not recorded). Some clones in this sample may be carry-over from other donors' samples. Sequencing was performed on PBMCs. CDR3 protein: CASSFWDRGNEKLFF. The sequence in DNA is TGTGCCAGCAGCTTCTGGGACAGGGGGAATGAAAAACTGTTTTTT.